This is a list of T cell receptor beta chains from one sample in a study of Ad26.COV2.S vaccination and SARS-CoV-2 variants. Sequenced by immunoSEQ multiplex PCR; TCRdb stores in-frame clones only, minus some. The data contain hundreds of thousands of clones, 88% of them singletons. The sample here was peripheral blood, taken in a trial of Ad26.COV2.S vaccine versus placebo. Every receptor here comes from a person between 18 and 65 years old who received the Ad26.COV2.S COVID-19 vaccine or a placebo. CDR3s include the opening cysteine and the closing phenylalanine or tryptophan. D genes are given only for firm matches. Rows give clone size only sometimes, using once, few, many, or a class for an expanded clone.

J | size | V | D | DNA | CDR3
TRBJ1-2 | . | TRBV6-2/TRBV6-3 | TRBD1 | TGTGCCAGCAGCCGGACAGGGGGTAACTATGGCTACACCTTC | CASSRTGGNYGYTF
TRBJ1-6 | . | TRBV27 | . | TGTGCCAGCAGTTTATGGGACACCTCTAATTCACCCCTCCACTTT | CASSLWDTSNSPLHF
TRBJ2-2 | . | TRBV28 | TRBD1 | TGTGCCACCGGACAGGGGGCGAGCGGGGAGCTGTTTTTT | CATGQGASGELFF
TRBJ1-2 | . | TRBV4-3 | . | TGCGCCAGCAGCCCCCACAGTGCCTCTAACTATGGCTACACCTTC | CASSPHSASNYGYTF
TRBJ1-1 | . | TRBV10-3 | . | TGTGCCATCAGTGAGGACAGCATGAACACTGAAGCTTTCTTT | CAISEDSMNTEAFF
TRBJ1-6 | few | TRBV19 | . | TGTGCCAGTAGTGAACAGAATAATTCACCCCTCCACTTT | CASSEQNNSPLHF
TRBJ2-1 | . | TRBV7-3 | TRBD1 | TGTGCCAGCAGCCGTCCGGGACAGGGCGCCTACAATGAGCAGTTCTTC | CASSRPGQGAYNEQFF
TRBJ2-5 | . | TRBV28 | . | TGTGCCAGCAGTTTGGGGGAGACCCAGTACTTC | CASSLGETQYF
TRBJ2-6 | . | TRBV5-1 | TRBD1 | TGCGCCAGCAGCCCTTGGACAGGGGGGGCCTCTGGGGCCAACGTCCTGACTTTC | CASSPWTGGASGANVLTF
TRBJ2-1 | . | TRBV4-2 | . | TGTGCCAGCAGCCAGCGACGGACCCCCGGAAGGCAGTTCTTC | CASSQRRTPGRQFF
TRBJ2-6 | . | TRBV14 | TRBD1 | TGTGCCAGCAGCAAACAGACAGGGGCTGGGGCCAACGTCCTGACTTTC | CASSKQTGAGANVLTF
TRBJ2-7 | . | TRBV29-1 | . | TGCAGCGTTGCGAGCGGTTCCTACGAGCAGTACTTC | CSVASGSYEQYF
TRBJ2-3 | . | TRBV4-3 | . | TGCGCCAGCAGCCAGGACCGGCAGGGGATTACAGATACGCAGTATTTT | CASSQDRQGITDTQYF
TRBJ1-1 | . | TRBV5-4 | . | TGTGCCAGCAGCGTAGGGCCTGGACAGATGAACACTGAAGCTTTCTTT | CASSVGPGQMNTEAFF
TRBJ2-1 | once | TRBV10-1 | TRBD2 | TGCGCCAGCAGTGGGCTAGCGGGGAGAACTTACAATGAGCAGTTCTTC | CASSGLAGRTYNEQFF
TRBJ1-5 | . | TRBV19 | . | TGTGCCAGCTCTGGAGGGGGTGCCCTCACCTTTTCTAGCAATCAGCCCCAGCATTTT | CASSGGGALTFSSNQPQHF
TRBJ1-2 | . | TRBV30 | TRBD1 | TGTGCCTGGAGTGGGACAGGGGCTAAAGCCTATGGCTACACCTTC | CAWSGTGAKAYGYTF
TRBJ2-3 | . | TRBV5-1 | . | TGCGCCAGCAGCTCGCCGGGACAAAGCACAGATACGCAGTATTTT | CASSSPGQSTDTQYF
TRBJ2-5 | . | TRBV6-1 | . | TGTGCCAGCAGTGAAAATACCGGGACAATCATACAGACCCAGTACTTC | CASSENTGTIIQTQYF
TRBJ2-6 | . | TRBV2 | . | TGTGCCAGCAGCCTTAACTGGGCCAACGTCCTGACTTTC | CASSLNWANVLTF
TRBJ2-3 | . | TRBV11-2 | TRBD1 | TGTGCCAGCAGTACAGGGGCCGATACGCAGTATTTT | CASSTGADTQYF
TRBJ2-3 | . | TRBV19 | TRBD2 | TGTGCCAGTAGTATAGATTCCCCCCGCGGGGGAGTCACAGATACGCAGTATTTT | CASSIDSPRGGVTDTQYF
TRBJ2-7 | . | TRBV4-1 | . | TGCGCCAGCAGCCAAGGGGGTCCCTACGAGCAGTACTTC | CASSQGGPYEQYF
TRBJ1-4 | . | TRBV27 | TRBD1 | TGTGCCAGCAGCCACCTCCCGGGACAGGCGCCTCCAACTAATGAAAAACTGTTTTTT | CASSHLPGQAPPTNEKLFF
TRBJ1-2 | . | TRBV4-3 | . | TGCGCCAGCAGCCAAGTGTTAGGGGGGGGACTAGCCTCAGCCAGCGCCCTCGGCTACACCTTC | CASSQVLGGGLASASALGYTF
TRBJ2-4 | . | TRBV7-2 | . | TGTGCCAGCAGCTACCGACAGAGAGCGGACATTCAGTACTTC | CASSYRQRADIQYF
TRBJ2-7 | . | TRBV11-2 | . | TGTGCCAGCAGCCCCCGAACGGGGTTTCCGTACTTC | CASSPRTGFPYF
TRBJ1-5 | . | TRBV5-4 | . | TGTGCCAGCAGCTTGGACATAAATCAGCCCCAGCATTTT | CASSLDINQPQHF
TRBJ1-2 | . | TRBV5-4 | . | TGTGCCAGCAGCTTTGGACAGAAGTATGGCTACACCTTC | CASSFGQKYGYTF
TRBJ2-3 | . | TRBV5-1 | TRBD1 | TGCGCCAGCGCCTCGGACAGGCTCACAGATACGCAGTATTTT | CASASDRLTDTQYF
TRBJ1-6 | few | TRBV6-5 | . | TGTGCCAGCAGTAACCCGTCCGGCGGTAATTCACCCCTCCACTTT | CASSNPSGGNSPLHF
TRBJ2-5 | . | TRBV28 | . | TGTGCCACCAATATTCGGGGATGGGGGACCCAGTACTTC | CATNIRGWGTQYF